This entry lists 28 T cell receptor beta chains sequenced from one sample in a study of early T cells in non-severe SARS-CoV-2 infection (dated by TCRdb to the early 2020s). Receptor libraries were prepared by 5' RACE. The instrument was a NextSeq 500. TCRdb reprocessing: public reads trimmed at Q25 with fastp, clones called with MiXCR, in-frame beta chains kept. Entries that share a CDR3 protein sequence are merged under the most common genes and DNA. The sample has about 23,000 distinct CDR3 sequences on record, 3.5% to 5.5% of them singletons. The ten biggest clones cover over 6.5% of the sample. Sequencing was done on a sample of whole blood. Source of these receptors: an adult who was a healthcare worker with PCR-confirmed SARS-CoV-2 infection or an uninfected control (not recorded which).

This clonotype was counted many times. This chain joins TRBV7-2 and TRBJ2-5; 8 bases fit TRBD2. The CDR3 consists of 13 residues. The V and J ends lost 5 bases and 1 base, in that order; junction bases with no gene match: 0. Germline-derived CDR1 and CDR2 are SGHTA and FQGNSA. The CDR3 is CASSTSGQETQYF. For the CDR3, the DNA is TGTGCCAGCAGCACTAGCGGCCAAGAGACCCAGTACTTC.

This clonotype has only a few counts. The rearrangement links TRBV11-3 to TRBJ2-3; 8 nucleotides align to TRBD1. Per germline, CDR1 SGHNT and CDR2 YENEEA. This CDR3 has 17 amino acids. The V segment lost 0 bases and the J segment 5 bases; nucleotides outside the gene matches: 10. The CDR3, as DNA: TGTGCCAGCAGCTTAGATCGAGGACAGGGTATGGAAGATACGCAGTATTTT. Translating gives CASSLDRGQGMEDTQYF.

This clonotype was found many times. V is TRBV19 and J is TRBJ1-2, with 7 bases matching TRBD1. CDR1 and CDR2 (germline): LNHDA, SQIVND (reference sequence). This CDR3 region has 15 residues. The V gene end was trimmed by 4 bases and the J gene end by 6 bases; junction bases not matched to a gene: 11. This CDR3 reads CASSNPFRGADGYTF. CDR3 sequence (DNA): TGTGCCAGTAGTAACCCCTTCAGGGGGGCGGATGGCTACACCTTC.

In this sample, this clonotype turned up many times. The genes are TRBV6-6 and TRBJ2-1; the D is unclear. V lost 2 bases to trimming and J lost 6 bases, with 17 bases between them. This CDR3 is built from 16 residues. Germline loops: CDR1 MNHNY, CDR2 SVGAGI (reference sequence). The CDR3 DNA follows: TGTGCCAGCAGTTACGTCCGTGACTCCCCCGGCAATGAGCAGTTCTTC. It is translated as CASSYVRDSPGNEQFF.

This clonotype was recorded at least ten times. V usage is TRBV5-1 and J usage is TRBJ2-2; possible D gene TRBD2, 5 bases. The germline V gene has CDR1 SGHRS and CDR2 YFSETQ. CDR3 length equals 15 residues. V gave up 2 bases and J gave up 2 bases, with 10 bases separating them. The DNA for the CDR3 is TGCGCCAGCAGCTTCGAGGGTCCTAACACCGGGGAGCTGTTTTTT. Amino acids: CASSFEGPNTGELFF. Filled out from reference TRBV5-1 and TRBJ2-2, the complete variable domain reads KAGVTQTPRYLIKTRGQQVTLSCSPISGHRSVSWYQQTPGQGLQFLFEYFSETQRNKGNFPGRFSGRQFSNSRSEMNVSTLELGDSALYLCASSFEGPNTGELFFGEGSRLTVL.

This clonotype occurred many times. This chain connects TRBV7-3 to TRBJ2-1, with 9 bases lining up with TRBD1. CDR1 is SGHTA and CDR2 is FQGTGA in the germline V gene. Trimming removed 1 base from V and 8 bases from J; junction bases left unmatched: 3. The CDR3 sequence is 14 residues long. CDR3 coding DNA: TGTGCCAGCAGCTTAAACAGGGGGCACGATGAGCAGTTCTTC. As protein: CASSLNRGHDEQFF.

This clonotype was observed many times. The DNA for the CDR3 is TGTGCCAGCAGCTTGATGGCGGGGTTGGCAGATACGCAGTATTTT. This codes for CASSLMAGLADTQYF. The rearrangement joins TRBV5-5 to TRBJ2-3; TRBD2 is a possible D gene (6 bases). Trimming left V 1 base short and J 4 bases short, with 13 bases between. Germline-derived CDR1 and CDR2 are SGHKS and YYEKEE (reference sequence). The CDR3 is 15 amino acids.

This clonotype was found many times. V gene TRBV10-1 combines with J gene TRBJ1-1; TRBD1 matches 8 bases. Per the germline V gene, CDR1 is WNHNN and CDR2 is SYGVQD (reference sequence). Losses at the gene ends were 6 bases for V and 4 bases for J; bases not matched to a gene: 1. The CDR3 contains 12 residues. This CDR3 is CASRDRATEAFF. The CDR3 DNA follows: TGCGCCAGCAGGGACAGGGCCACTGAAGCTTTCTTT.

This clonotype was observed at least ten times. The chain carries TRBV7-2 and TRBJ2-5; D gene unclear. CDR3 length: 13 amino acids. CDR1 SGHTA and CDR2 FQGNSA come from the germline V gene. Deletions cut 5 bases from V and 5 bases from J, with 12 bases between. The CDR3 coding sequence is TGTGCCAGCAGCCCGTGGTTGGGGGAGACCCAGTACTTC. Amino acid sequence: CASSPWLGETQYF.

This clonotype was seen a few times. The gene calls are TRBV7-8 and TRBJ2-4; no clear D gene. The V end was cut by 5 bases, the J end by 0 bases, with 17 bases between. Germline-derived CDR1 and CDR2 are SGHVS and FQNEAQ. This CDR3 contains 17 residues. CDR3 amino acids: CASSRINSALAKNIQYF. CDR3 bases: TGTGCCAGCAGCCGAATAAACAGCGCCCTAGCCAAAAACATTCAGTACTTC.

This clonotype was counted many times. V and J are TRBV28 and TRBJ2-4; perhaps TRBD1 as D (5 bases). CDR1 is MDHEN and CDR2 is SYDVKM in the germline V gene. V gave up 8 bases and J gave up 3 bases, with 8 bases separating them. The CDR3 totals 12 residues. DNA for the CDR3: TGTGCCAGCCCTGGACACAAAAACATTCAGTACTTC. Encoded protein: CASPGHKNIQYF.

Of note for this clonotype: A clone one base away is much larger, so this may be a read error. CDR3 in amino acids: CASGLGAGGSEQYF. Written as DNA, the CDR3 is TGTGCCAGCGGCTTAGGGGCAGGGGGCAGCGAGCAGTACTTC. This chain uses TRBV11-2 with TRBJ2-7; 8 nucleotides match TRBD1. The CDR3 is 14 residues long. From germline, CDR1 is SGHAT and CDR2 FQNNGV.

This clonotype was recorded at least ten times. CDR3 amino acids: CASSLAGGLKSSYNEQFF. The CDR3 nucleotides read TGCGCCAGCAGCTTGGCAGGGGGCCTCAAGAGCTCCTACAATGAGCAGTTCTTC. The V and J genes are TRBV5-1 and TRBJ2-1, with 8 bases lining up with TRBD1. Germline trimming cut 0 bases from V and 0 bases from J; bases unmatched to any gene: 8. Germline CDR1 reads SGHRS; CDR2 reads YFSETQ. The CDR3 has 18 residues.

This clonotype has only a few counts. The chain links TRBV10-3 to TRBJ2-1, with a weak D call TRBD2 (6 bases). Trimming pared 6 bases from V and 4 bases from J, leaving 25 bases between. CDR1 and CDR2 from the germline V gene are ENHRY and SYGVKD. The CDR3 totals 18 residues. This CDR3 reads CAIRGASGETDHYNEQFF. In DNA, the CDR3 is TGTGCCATCAGGGGCGCCTCGGGGGAAACGGACCATTACAATGAGCAGTTCTTC.

The rearrangement joins TRBV7-9 to TRBJ2-7; D is perhaps TRBD2 (5 bases). V was pared by 4 bases and J by 3 bases, with 13 bases between. CDR1 is SEHNR and CDR2 is FQNEAQ in the germline V gene (reference sequence). The CDR3 totals 14 residues. The CDR3 loop reads CASSSGLVRYEQYF. The CDR3 DNA sequence: TGTGCCAGCAGCTCAGGACTTGTACGCTACGAGCAGTACTTC.

This clonotype was found many times. The chain joins TRBV29-1 to TRBJ2-4, with no clear D. The CDR3 is made up of 12 amino acids. Germline V gene sequence: CDR1 SQVTM, CDR2 ANQGSEA. V gave up 3 bases and J gave up 0 bases, with 3 bases separating them. The CDR3 bases are TGCAGCGTTGAGTTAGCCAAAAACATTCAGTACTTC. Amino acids: CSVELAKNIQYF.

The table lists this clonotype with many counts. J is TRBJ2-7 and V is TRBV27, with D perhaps TRBD2 (6 bases). Trimming stripped 2 bases from V and 5 bases from J, with 13 bases between. In germline, CDR1 is MNHEY, CDR2 SMNVEV (reference sequence). The CDR3 has 14 residues. CDR3 nucleotide sequence: TGTGCCAGCAGTTTACTGGGGGGTAACCACGAGCAGTACTTC. This gives the protein CASSLLGGNHEQYF.

This clonotype is categorized as medium-sized (0.01 to 0.1%). The chain links TRBV28 to TRBJ2-1; no definite D call. Trimming removed 3 bases at V and 4 bases at J, with 13 bases between. Germline V gene lookup returns CDR1 MDHEN and CDR2 SYDVKM. The CDR3 totals 15 residues. The chain's CDR3 is CASSLFSDQYNEQFF. CDR3 coding DNA: TGTGCCAGCAGTTTGTTCTCAGATCAGTACAATGAGCAGTTCTTC.

The chain joins TRBV5-5 to TRBJ1-5; D gene ambiguous. The CDR3 runs 13 residues. The ends were cut back, 2 bases at V and 3 bases at J, with 6 bases in the middle. Germline loops: CDR1 SGHKS, CDR2 YYEKEE (reference sequence). The CDR3 bases are TGTGCCAGCAGCTTAAGTTTCAATCAGCCCCAGCATTTT. This sequence encodes CASSLSFNQPQHF.

This clonotype was counted ten times or more. This chain joins TRBV12-3 or TRBV12-4 and TRBJ1-2; no definite D call. There are 13 residues in the CDR3. The V end lost 1 base, the J end lost 4 bases, and 7 bases lay between the germline ends. The CDR3 DNA sequence: TGTGCCAGCAGTTTAGGAGGCTTCTATGGCTACACCTTC. This sequence encodes CASSLGGFYGYTF.

The chain joins TRBV5-4 to TRBJ2-5; D gene ambiguous. CDR3 length equals 14 residues. The V gene's germline CDR1 is SGHNT and CDR2 YYREEE (reference sequence). The germline V and J ends were trimmed by 0 bases and 1 base, with 7 bases remaining between them. CDR3 in amino acids: CASSLGQTQETQYF. The DNA for the CDR3 is TGTGCCAGCAGCTTGGGACAAACCCAAGAGACCCAGTACTTC.

This clonotype was seen at least ten times. The chain employs TRBV28 and TRBJ1-2; TRBD1 might be the D (5 bases). The CDR3 loop spans 13 amino acids. The germline gives CDR1 MDHEN, CDR2 SYDVKM. Trimming removed 6 bases from V and 7 bases from J, with 15 bases in between. The CDR3 is CASSSPGQGGYTF. The CDR3, as DNA: TGTGCCAGCAGCTCCCCCGGTCAGGGTGGCTACACCTTC.

Sample share makes this clonotype medium-sized. This chain connects TRBV12-3 or TRBV12-4 to TRBJ1-2, with TRBD1 matching over 9 bases. With V trimmed by 6 bases and J by 5 bases, 4 bases remained unmatched. There are 13 residues in the CDR3. The CDR3 loop reads CASRSGTGYGYTF. The CDR3 DNA reads as TGTGCCAGCAGATCAGGGACAGGGTATGGCTACACCTTC.

This sequence joins TRBV28 and TRBJ1-5; 10 bases match TRBD1. V lost 3 bases, J lost 7 bases, and 9 bases stayed unmatched. This CDR3 has 16 residues. CDR1 is MDHEN, CDR2 SYDVKM, per germline. The CDR3 DNA is TGTGCCAGCAGTTTTGACAGGGGGCACGGGGAGCAGCCCCAGCATTTT. Amino acid sequence: CASSFDRGHGEQPQHF.

This clonotype was picked up many times. The chain has TRBV6-2 or TRBV6-3 and TRBJ2-3; 9 nucleotides align to TRBD2. The CDR3 spans 14 residues. The trim removed 2 bases at V and 4 bases at J, leaving 1 base unmatched. Germline V CDR1 and CDR2: MNHEY, SVGEGT. Written as DNA, the CDR3 is TGTGCCAGCAGTTACGCGGGGGGGCCAGATACGCAGTATTTT. Encoded protein: CASSYAGGPDTQYF.

This CDR3 reads CASSNHGSNEKLFF. The CDR3 DNA is TGTGCCAGCAGCAATCACGGATCTAATGAAAAACTGTTTTTT. The chain recombines TRBV4-2 with TRBJ1-4, with no clear D. Germline lookup yields CDR1 LGHNA and CDR2 YNFKEQ. Trimming took 5 bases from V and 3 from J, leaving 10 bases between them. This CDR3 contains 14 residues.

This clonotype has just one count. As the CDR3 is not closed by the conserved phenylalanine or tryptophan, this likely results from a read error. The chain links TRBV6-5 to TRBJ2-3, with 7 bases that match TRBD2. The CDR3 totals 15 residues. Looked up from germline, CDR1 is MNHEY and CDR2 is SVGAGI. The ends lost 0 bases at V and 2 bases at J; junction bases unmatched: 2. As DNA, the CDR3 is TGTGCCAGCAGTTACTCGGGAGGGGTCACAGATACGCAGTATATT. This codes for CASSYSGGVTDTQYI.

This clonotype was seen at least ten times. The CDR3 coding sequence is TGTGCCAGCAGCTTAGGCTACCCTAGCAGGGGGTTCTACGAGCAGTACTTC. Its translation is CASSLGYPSRGFYEQYF. V and J are TRBV13 and TRBJ2-7; 7 nucleotides match TRBD1. V lost 0 bases and J lost 3; bases outside the gene matches: 11. The CDR3 is 17 amino acids. Germline V gene sequence: CDR1 PRHDT, CDR2 FYEKMQ (reference sequence).